This T cell receptor beta chain was identified during a study of blood T cell repertoires in COVID-19. For the study at large: Acute and convalescent COVID-19 samples came from the United States, Italy and Spain. Nucleic acid was either cDNA or gDNA, and it came from T cells, B-cell-depleted T cells, or PBMCs.

Original methodology: Reference gene primer amplification gave estimated nucleated cell counts. The protocol was immunoSEQ multiplex PCR, while the TCRdb copy is restricted to in-frame clones and leaves out a portion. That table furnishes V, J and clone size, whereas the DNA furnished D and trimming. The top ten clones hold roughly 1.3% of a sample with some 300,000 clones, around 87% of them seen once. The sequencing input was peripheral blood. The origin of this receptor is a man aged 70 or older with acute or convalescent COVID-19.

The CDR3 region is CASSYSRGRGTYEQYF. CDR3 nucleotides: TGTGCCAGCAGTTACTCGAGGGGGCGCGGGACCTACGAGCAGTACTTC. This sequence joins TRBV6-5 and TRBJ2-7, with D perhaps matching TRBD1 (7 bases). Germline V lookup: CDR1 MNHEY, CDR2 SVGAGI. The CDR3 length is 16 residues. V lost 0 bases and J lost 2, with 14 bases in between.